The entry below gives a single T cell receptor beta chain sequence along with its context. Its specificity is unknown. The data were taken from a study of T cells in Graves' hyperthyroidism and ophthalmopathy. Study overall: Peripheral blood sampling occurred at initial diagnosis, before any treatment.

Amplification of TCR beta CDR3 regions used RNA as the template. With the HTBI primer set, the TCR CDR3 went through a first round of RT-PCR. TCRdb re-called the multiplex PCR reads with MiXCR, one entry per CDR3 protein. The table has about 840,000 distinct CDR3 sequences, over 35% seen once. Findings of the study overall: In validation, the model predicted ophthalmopathy. These predictions came a median about 6.8 months before onset. Separating ophthalmopathy from stable hyperthyroidism was achieved by a 13 V-J model.

The authors deemed Graves' hyperthyroidism stable absent ophthalmopathy progression within 18 months. What was sequenced was blood. The source of this sequence is a man between 18 and 35 years old with Graves' hyperthyroidism.

CDR3 amino acids: CASSFGPMQNEKLFF. The CDR3 nucleotides read TGTGCCAGCAGCTTTGGGCCAATGCAGAACGAAAAACTGTTTTTT. The V call is TRBV7-2, the J call TRBJ1-4; D is uncertain. The germline V gene has CDR1 SGHTA and CDR2 FQGNSA. V was shortened by 3 bases and J by 8 bases, with 16 bases between the two germline ends. This CDR3 is built from 15 residues.